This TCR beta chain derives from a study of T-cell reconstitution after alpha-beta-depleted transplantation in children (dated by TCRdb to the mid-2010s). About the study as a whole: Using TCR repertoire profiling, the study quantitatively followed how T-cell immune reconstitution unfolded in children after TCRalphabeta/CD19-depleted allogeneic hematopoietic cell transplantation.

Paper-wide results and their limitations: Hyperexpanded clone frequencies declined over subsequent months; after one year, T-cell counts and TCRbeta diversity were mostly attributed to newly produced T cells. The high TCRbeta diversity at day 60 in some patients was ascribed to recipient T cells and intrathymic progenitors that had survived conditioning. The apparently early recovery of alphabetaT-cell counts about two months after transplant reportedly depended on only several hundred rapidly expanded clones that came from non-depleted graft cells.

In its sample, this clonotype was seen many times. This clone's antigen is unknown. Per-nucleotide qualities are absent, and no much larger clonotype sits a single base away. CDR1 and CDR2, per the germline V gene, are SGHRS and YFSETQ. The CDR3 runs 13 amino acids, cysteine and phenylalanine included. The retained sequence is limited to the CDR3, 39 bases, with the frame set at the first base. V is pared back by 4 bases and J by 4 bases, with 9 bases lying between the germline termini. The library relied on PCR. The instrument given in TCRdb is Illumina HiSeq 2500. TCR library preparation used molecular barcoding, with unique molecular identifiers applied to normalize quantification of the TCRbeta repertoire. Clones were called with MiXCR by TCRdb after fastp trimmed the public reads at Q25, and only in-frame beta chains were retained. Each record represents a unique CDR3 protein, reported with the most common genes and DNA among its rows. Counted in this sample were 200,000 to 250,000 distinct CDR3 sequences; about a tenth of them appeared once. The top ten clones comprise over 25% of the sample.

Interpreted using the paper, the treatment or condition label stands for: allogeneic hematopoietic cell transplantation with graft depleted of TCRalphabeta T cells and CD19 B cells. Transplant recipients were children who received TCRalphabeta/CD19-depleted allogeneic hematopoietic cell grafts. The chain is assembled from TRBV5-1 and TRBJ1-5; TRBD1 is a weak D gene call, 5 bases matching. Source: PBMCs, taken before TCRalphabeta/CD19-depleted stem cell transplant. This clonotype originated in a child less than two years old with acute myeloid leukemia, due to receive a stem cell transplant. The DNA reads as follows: TGCGCCAGCAGCCCCGGGGCGAATCAGCCCCAGCATTTT. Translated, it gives CASSPGANQPQHF.